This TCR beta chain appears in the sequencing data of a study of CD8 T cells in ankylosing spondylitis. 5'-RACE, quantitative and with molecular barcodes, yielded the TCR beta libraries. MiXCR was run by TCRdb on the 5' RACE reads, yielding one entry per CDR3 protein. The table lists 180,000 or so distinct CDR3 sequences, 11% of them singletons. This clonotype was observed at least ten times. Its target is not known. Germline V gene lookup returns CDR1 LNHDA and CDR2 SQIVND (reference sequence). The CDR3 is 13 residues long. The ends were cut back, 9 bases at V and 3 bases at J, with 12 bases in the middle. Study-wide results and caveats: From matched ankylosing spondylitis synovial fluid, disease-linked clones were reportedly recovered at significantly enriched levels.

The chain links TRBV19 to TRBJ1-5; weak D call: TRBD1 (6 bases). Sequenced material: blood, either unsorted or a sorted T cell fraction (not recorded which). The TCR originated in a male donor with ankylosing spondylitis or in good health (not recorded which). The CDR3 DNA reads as TGTGCCAGCGCATACAGGGCCAATCAGCCCCAGCATTTT. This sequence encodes CASAYRANQPQHF.